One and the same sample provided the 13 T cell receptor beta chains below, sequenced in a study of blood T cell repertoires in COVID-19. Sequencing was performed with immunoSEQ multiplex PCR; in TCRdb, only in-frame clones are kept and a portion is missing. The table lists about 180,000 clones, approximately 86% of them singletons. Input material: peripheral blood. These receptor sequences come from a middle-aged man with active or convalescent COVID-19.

CDR3 in DNA: TGTGCCAGCTCACCGGACAGCCAAGAGACCCAGTACTTC. Its protein product is CASSPDSQETQYF. The rearrangement links TRBV18 to TRBJ2-5; a possible D gene is TRBD1 (6 bases). The CDR3 covers 13 residues. Germline values: CDR1 KGHSH, CDR2 LQKENI. V was trimmed by 3 bases and J by 1 base, leaving 6 bases between them. The complete variable domain, with remaining parts taken from reference TRBV18 and TRBJ2-5, reads NAGVMQNPRHLVRRRGQEARLRCSPMKGHSHVYWYRQLPEEGLKFMVYLQKENIIDESGMPKERFSAEFPKEGPSILRIQQVVRGDSAAYFCASSPDSQETQYFGPGTRLLVL.

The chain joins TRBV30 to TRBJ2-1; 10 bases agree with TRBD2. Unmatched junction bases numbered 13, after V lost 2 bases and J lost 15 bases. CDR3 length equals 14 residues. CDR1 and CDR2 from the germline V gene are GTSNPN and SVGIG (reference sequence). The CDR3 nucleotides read TGTGCCTGGAGTTTTAGCGGGGGGTTGAATATTGGGTTCTTC. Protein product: CAWSFSGGLNIGFF.

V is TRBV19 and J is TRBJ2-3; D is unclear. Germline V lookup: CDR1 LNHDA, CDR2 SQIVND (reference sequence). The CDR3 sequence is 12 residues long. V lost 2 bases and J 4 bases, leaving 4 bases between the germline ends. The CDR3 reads CASSISSDTQYF. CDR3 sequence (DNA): TGTGCCAGTAGTATATCTTCAGATACGCAGTATTTT.

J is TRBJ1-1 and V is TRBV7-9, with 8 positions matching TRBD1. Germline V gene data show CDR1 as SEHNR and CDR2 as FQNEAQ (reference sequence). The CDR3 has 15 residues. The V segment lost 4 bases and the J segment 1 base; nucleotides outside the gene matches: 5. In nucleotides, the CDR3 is TGTGCCAGCAGCTCGCGGGACAGGCCGAACACTGAAGCTTTCTTT. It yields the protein CASSSRDRPNTEAFF. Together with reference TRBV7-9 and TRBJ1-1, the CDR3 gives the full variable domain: DTGVSQNPRHKITKRGQNVTFRCDPISEHNRLYWYRQTLGQGPEFLTYFQNEAQLEKSRLLSDRFSAERPKGSFSTLEIQRTEQGDSAMYLCASSSRDRPNTEAFFGQGTRLTVV.

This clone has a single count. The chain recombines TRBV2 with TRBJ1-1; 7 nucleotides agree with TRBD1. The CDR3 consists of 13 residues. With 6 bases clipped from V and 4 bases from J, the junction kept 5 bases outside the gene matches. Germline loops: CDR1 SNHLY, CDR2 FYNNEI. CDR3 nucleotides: TGTGCCAGCAGGATCGACAGGGCCACTGAAGCTTTCTTT. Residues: CASRIDRATEAFF.

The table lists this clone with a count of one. Written as DNA, the CDR3 is TGTGCCAGCGGGCAGAGGAACACCGGGGAGCTGTTTTTT. As protein: CASGQRNTGELFF. V gene TRBV7-7 combines with J gene TRBJ2-2; D gene uncertain. From germline, CDR1 is SSHAT and CDR2 FNYEAQ (reference sequence). The V end was cut by 8 bases, the J end by 1 base, with 8 bases between. CDR3 length equals 13 residues.

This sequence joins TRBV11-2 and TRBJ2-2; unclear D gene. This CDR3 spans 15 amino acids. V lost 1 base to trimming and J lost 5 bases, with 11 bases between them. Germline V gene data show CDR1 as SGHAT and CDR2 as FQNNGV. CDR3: CASSLAEYGTGELFF. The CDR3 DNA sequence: TGTGCCAGCAGCTTAGCCGAGTACGGGACCGGGGAGCTGTTTTTT.

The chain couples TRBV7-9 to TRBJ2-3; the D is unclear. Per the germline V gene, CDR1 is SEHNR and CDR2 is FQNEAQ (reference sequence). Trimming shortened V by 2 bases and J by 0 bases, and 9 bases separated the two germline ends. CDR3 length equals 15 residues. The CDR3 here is CASSLSSSSTDTQYF. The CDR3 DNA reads TGTGCCAGCAGCTTATCGTCTTCTAGCACAGATACGCAGTATTTT.

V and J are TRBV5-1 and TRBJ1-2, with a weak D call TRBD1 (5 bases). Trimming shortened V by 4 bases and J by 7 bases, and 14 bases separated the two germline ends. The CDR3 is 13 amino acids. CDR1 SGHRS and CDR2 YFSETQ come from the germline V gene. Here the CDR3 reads CASSMDTLGGYTF. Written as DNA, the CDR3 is TGCGCCAGCAGCATGGACACCCTTGGTGGCTACACCTTC. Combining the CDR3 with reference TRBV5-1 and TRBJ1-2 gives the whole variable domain KAGVTQTPRYLIKTRGQQVTLSCSPISGHRSVSWYQQTPGQGLQFLFEYFSETQRNKGNFPGRFSGRQFSNSRSEMNVSTLELGDSALYLCASSMDTLGGYTFGSGTRLTVV.

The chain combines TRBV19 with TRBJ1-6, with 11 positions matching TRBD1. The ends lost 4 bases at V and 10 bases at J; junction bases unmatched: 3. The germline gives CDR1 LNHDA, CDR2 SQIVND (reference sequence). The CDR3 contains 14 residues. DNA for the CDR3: TGTGCCAGTAGTAGGGACAGGGGGGAATCACCCCTCCACTTT. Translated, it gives CASSRDRGESPLHF.

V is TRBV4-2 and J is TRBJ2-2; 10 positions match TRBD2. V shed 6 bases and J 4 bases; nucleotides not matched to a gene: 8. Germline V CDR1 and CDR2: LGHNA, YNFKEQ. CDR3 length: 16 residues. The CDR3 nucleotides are TGTGCCAGCAGACTTTTCCAGCGGGGGGGCACCGGGGAGCTGTTTTTT. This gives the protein CASRLFQRGGTGELFF.

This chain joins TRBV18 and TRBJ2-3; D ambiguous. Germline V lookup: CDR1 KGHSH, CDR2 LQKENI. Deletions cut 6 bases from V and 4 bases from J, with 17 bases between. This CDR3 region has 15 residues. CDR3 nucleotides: TGTGCCAGCTCCCCATCTCCAGGAATGGCAGATACGCAGTATTTT. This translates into CASSPSPGMADTQYF. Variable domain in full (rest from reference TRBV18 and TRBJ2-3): NAGVMQNPRHLVRRRGQEARLRCSPMKGHSHVYWYRQLPEEGLKFMVYLQKENIIDESGMPKERFSAEFPKEGPSILRIQQVVRGDSAAYFCASSPSPGMADTQYFGPGTRLTVL.

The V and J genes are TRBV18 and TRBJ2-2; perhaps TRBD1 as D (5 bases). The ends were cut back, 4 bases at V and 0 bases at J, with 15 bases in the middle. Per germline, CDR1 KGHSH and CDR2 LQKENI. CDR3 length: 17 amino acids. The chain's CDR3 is CASSRGGWATNTGELFF. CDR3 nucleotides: TGTGCCAGCTCACGGGGCGGTTGGGCAACGAACACCGGGGAGCTGTTTTTT.